This is a list of T cell receptor beta chains from one sample in a study of radiation and T cells in renal cell carcinoma. This table comes from immunoSEQ multiplex PCR, and its TCRdb copy is limited to in-frame clones, with some not included. The repertoire holds around 45,000 clones, with about 82% as singletons. The input for sequencing was blood, taken from a patient whose treatment included radiotherapy and nephrectomy. These receptors were taken from an older woman with renal cell carcinoma. Both conserved end residues are part of each CDR3. The D gene is left open where the match is weak.

v_gene,len,d_gene,j_gene,CDR3aa,CDR3nt
TRBV5-5,14,-,TRBJ1-2,CASSLETDHYGYTF,TGTGCCAGCAGCTTGGAGACGGACCACTATGGCTACACCTTC
TRBV7-9,15,TRBD2,TRBJ2-1,CASSLASGPYNEQFF,TGTGCCAGCAGCCTAGCTAGCGGACCTTACAATGAGCAGTTCTTC
TRBV5-4,14,-,TRBJ2-2,CASSFQGGTGELFF,TGTGCCAGCAGCTTCCAGGGCGGCACCGGGGAGCTGTTTTTT
TRBV13,18,TRBD2,TRBJ2-7,CASSLGRTSGGYVGKQYF,TGTGCCAGCAGCTTAGGTAGGACTAGCGGGGGGTACGTCGGGAAGCAGTACTTC
TRBV6-6,13,TRBD2,TRBJ2-5,CASRASGQETQYF,TGTGCCAGCAGGGCTAGCGGGCAAGAGACCCAGTACTTC
TRBV5-1,16,-,TRBJ2-2,CASSVDSKLGTGELFF,TGCGCCAGCAGCGTGGACAGTAAACTGGGGACCGGGGAGCTGTTTTTT
TRBV9,17,-,TRBJ1-3,CASSVGSLTTSGNTIYF,TGTGCCAGCAGCGTAGGGTCCCTCACCACCTCTGGAAACACCATATATTTT
TRBV11-2,15,-,TRBJ2-7,CASSLEWQGTYEQYF,TGTGCCAGCAGCTTAGAGTGGCAGGGGACCTACGAGCAGTACTTC
TRBV21-1,16,-,TRBJ1-2,CASSPHLGGPNYGYTF,TGTGCCAGCAGCCCGCACTTGGGGGGGCCTAACTATGGCTACACCTTC
TRBV5-1,15,-,TRBJ1-1,CASSAGPGDGTEAFF,TGCGCCAGCAGCGCGGGACCGGGGGACGGGACTGAAGCTTTCTTT
TRBV2,14,-,TRBJ2-7,CASIEQGYAYEQYF,TGTGCCAGCATAGAACAGGGATACGCCTACGAGCAGTACTTC
TRBV6-1,15,-,TRBJ2-7,CASAYEASGSYEQYF,TGTGCCAGCGCCTACGAGGCCTCGGGATCCTACGAGCAGTACTTC
TRBV19,15,TRBD1,TRBJ2-2,CASRLGQANTGELFF,TGTGCCAGTAGATTGGGACAGGCGAACACCGGGGAGCTGTTTTTT
TRBV5-5,16,TRBD1,TRBJ2-1,CASSPTGDRAYNEQFF,TGTGCCAGCAGCCCGACAGGGGATAGGGCCTACAATGAGCAGTTCTTC
TRBV7-2,15,-,TRBJ1-1,CASSPLQGDGTEAFF,TGTGCCAGCAGCCCATTACAGGGAGACGGCACTGAAGCTTTCTTT
TRBV4-3,15,-,TRBJ1-2,CASSQEAGSTGGYTF,TGCGCCAGCAGCCAAGAGGCAGGGAGTACGGGGGGCTACACCTTC
TRBV6-1,11,TRBD2,TRBJ2-1,CAAGGYNEQFF,TGTGCCGCCGGGGGGTACAATGAGCAGTTCTTC
TRBV6-1,14,-,TRBJ2-7,CASSERYYSYEQYF,TGTGCCAGCAGTGAAAGGTATTACTCCTACGAGCAGTACTTC
TRBV5-1,16,-,TRBJ1-4,CASSLDRASPAEKLFF,TGCGCCAGCAGCTTGGACAGGGCCTCGCCAGCCGAAAAACTGTTTTTT
TRBV5-1,15,-,TRBJ2-5,CASSFYLGGQETQYF,TGCGCCAGCAGCTTCTATCTGGGAGGCCAAGAGACCCAGTACTTC
TRBV4-2,14,TRBD2,TRBJ2-1,CASSRSGGYNEQFF,TGTGCCAGCAGCCGCAGCGGGGGATACAATGAGCAGTTCTTC
TRBV6-1,15,-,TRBJ1-4,CASSESMAGYEKLFF,TGTGCCAGCAGTGAATCCATGGCGGGGTATGAAAAACTGTTTTTT
TRBV25-1,15,-,TRBJ1-2,CASSGGRGKPYGYTF,TGTGCCAGCAGTGGGGGAAGAGGGAAACCCTATGGCTACACCTTC
TRBV2,16,TRBD2,TRBJ2-7,CASIPRRLAGAHEQYF,TGTGCCAGCATCCCGAGGAGGTTAGCGGGCGCCCACGAGCAGTACTTC
TRBV2,16,-,TRBJ1-2,CASYSLSPMRTYGYTF,TGTGCCAGCTACTCTCTGAGTCCGATGAGAACCTATGGCTACACCTTC
TRBV6-5,15,-,TRBJ2-3,CASSPNEGWTDTQYF,TGTGCCAGCAGCCCCAACGAAGGGTGGACAGATACGCAGTATTTT
TRBV5-4,12,-,TRBJ1-2,CASSLTGKGYTF,TGTGCCAGCAGCTTAACAGGGAAGGGCTACACCTTC
TRBV5-1,13,-,TRBJ1-5,CASSLDPQQPQHF,TGCGCCAGCAGCTTGGACCCGCAACAGCCCCAGCATTTT
TRBV4-2,18,-,TRBJ2-7,CASSQVYSGLGETYEQYF,TGTGCCAGCAGCCAAGTCTATTCGGGGCTCGGAGAAACCTACGAGCAGTACTTC
TRBV14,15,TRBD2,TRBJ2-2,CASSRGLADTGELFF,TGTGCCAGCAGCCGCGGACTAGCGGACACCGGGGAGCTGTTTTTT
TRBV7-9,11,-,TRBJ2-1,CASSLNNEQFF,TGTGCCAGCAGCTTAAACAATGAGCAGTTCTTC
TRBV6-1,19,-,TRBJ2-1,CASSELSFVLTASYNEQFF,TGTGCCAGCAGTGAATTGTCGTTTGTCTTAACAGCCTCCTACAATGAGCAGTTCTTC
TRBV6-5,16,-,TRBJ2-3,CASSSSPGTSTDTQYF,TGTGCCAGCAGTTCGTCCCCCGGGACTAGCACAGATACGCAGTATTTT
TRBV4-1,17,-,TRBJ2-1,CASSQVGNVGTGNEQFF,TGCGCCAGCAGCCAAGTGGGCAATGTTGGCACCGGCAATGAGCAGTTCTTC
TRBV9,16,TRBD1,TRBJ1-3,CASSPGQYQTGNTIYF,TGTGCCAGCAGCCCGGGACAGTACCAGACTGGAAACACCATATATTTT
TRBV5-1,14,-,TRBJ1-1,CASSKGGVGTEAFF,TGCGCCAGCAGTAAAGGGGGGGTAGGAACTGAAGCTTTCTTT